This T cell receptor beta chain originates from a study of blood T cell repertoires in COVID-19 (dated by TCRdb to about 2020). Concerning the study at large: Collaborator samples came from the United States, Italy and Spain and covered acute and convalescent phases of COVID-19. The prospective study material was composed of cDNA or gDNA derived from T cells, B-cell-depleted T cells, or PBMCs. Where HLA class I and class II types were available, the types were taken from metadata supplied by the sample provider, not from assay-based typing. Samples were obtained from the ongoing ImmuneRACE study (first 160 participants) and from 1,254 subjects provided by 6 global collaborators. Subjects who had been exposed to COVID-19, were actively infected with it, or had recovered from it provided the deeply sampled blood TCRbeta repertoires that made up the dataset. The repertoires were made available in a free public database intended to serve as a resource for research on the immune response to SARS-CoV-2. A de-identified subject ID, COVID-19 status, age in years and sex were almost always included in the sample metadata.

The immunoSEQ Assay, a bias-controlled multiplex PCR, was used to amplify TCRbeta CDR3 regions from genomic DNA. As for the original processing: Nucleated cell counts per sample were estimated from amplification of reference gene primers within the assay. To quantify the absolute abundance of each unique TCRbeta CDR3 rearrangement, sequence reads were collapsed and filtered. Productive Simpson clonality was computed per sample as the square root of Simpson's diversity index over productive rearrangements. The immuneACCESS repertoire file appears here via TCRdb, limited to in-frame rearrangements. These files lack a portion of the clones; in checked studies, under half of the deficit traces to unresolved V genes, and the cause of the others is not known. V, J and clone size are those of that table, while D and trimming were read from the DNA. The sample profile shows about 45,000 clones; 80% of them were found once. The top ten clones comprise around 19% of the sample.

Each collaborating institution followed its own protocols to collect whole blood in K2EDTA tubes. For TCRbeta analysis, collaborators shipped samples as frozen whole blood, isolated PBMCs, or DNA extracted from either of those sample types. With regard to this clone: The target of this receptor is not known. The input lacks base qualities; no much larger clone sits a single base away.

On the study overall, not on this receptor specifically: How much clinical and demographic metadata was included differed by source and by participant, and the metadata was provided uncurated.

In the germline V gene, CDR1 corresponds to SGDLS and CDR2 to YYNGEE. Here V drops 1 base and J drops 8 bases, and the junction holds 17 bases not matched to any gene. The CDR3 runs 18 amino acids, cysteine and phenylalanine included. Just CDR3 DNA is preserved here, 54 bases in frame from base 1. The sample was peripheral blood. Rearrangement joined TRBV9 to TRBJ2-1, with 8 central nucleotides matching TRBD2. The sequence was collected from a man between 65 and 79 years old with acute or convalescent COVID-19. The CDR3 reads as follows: CASSVTSSARGVVDEQFF. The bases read TGTGCCAGCAGCGTAACTTCTTCTGCGCGGGGGGTGGTCGATGAGCAGTTCTTC.